This T cell receptor beta chain was sequenced in a study of T-cell reconstitution after alpha-beta-depleted transplantation in children. This clonotype was found a few times. V was trimmed by 1 base and J by 2 bases, leaving 11 bases between them. Germline CDR1 reads SGHRS; CDR2 reads YFSETQ. The CDR3 length is 15 residues. Unique molecular identifiers were built into the TCRbeta library. MiXCR, applied by TCRdb to the PCR reads, yields one record per CDR3 protein. The repertoire holds 500,000 to 600,000 distinct CDR3 sequences, about 17% seen once, with 2.5% to 4% in the top ten. Specimen: PBMCs from the stem cell graft donor, collected from the stem cell graft. V and J are TRBV5-1 and TRBJ2-3; D might be TRBD1 or TRBD2, each matching 5 bases. This receptor was identified in a human donor who donated a stem cell graft to a child with acute lymphoblastic leukemia. DNA of the CDR3: TGCGCCAGCAGCTTGTACCCCGGGACCACAGATACGCAGTATTTT. Translation: CASSLYPGTTDTQYF.